The 13 T cell receptor beta chains listed next were all sequenced from one sample in a study of cytomegalovirus exposure and HLA in healthy donors. The PCR employed 60 Vbeta primers together with 13 Jbeta primers. Using immunoSEQ multiplex PCR, the repertoire was profiled, and TCRdb retains in-frame clones only, with some absent. The sample contains under 200,000 clones, around 75% of which appear only once. Sequencing was done on a sample of PBMCs. These receptors originate from a male donor in good health and CMV-seronegative.

Of note for this clone: This same CDR3 is encoded by further DNA sequences in the sample. The CDR3 nucleotides read TGTGCCAGCAGCCACACTTACGAGCAGTACTTC. As protein: CASSHTYEQYF. J is TRBJ2-7 and V is TRBV14; D uncertain. Germline CDR1 SGHDN, CDR2 FVKESK. Trimming stripped 3 bases from V and 4 bases from J, with 4 bases between. The CDR3 covers 11 residues.

The table lists this clone with a count of one. The chain employs TRBV30 and TRBJ1-3; D remains unclear. The CDR3 totals 14 residues. From germline, CDR1 is GTSNPN and CDR2 SVGIG (reference sequence). Trimming shortened V by 2 bases and J by 4 bases, and 12 bases separated the two germline ends. CDR3 protein: CAWSRLTEGNTIYF. The CDR3 DNA reads as TGTGCCTGGAGTCGCCTAACCGAGGGAAACACCATATATTTT.

The rearrangement uses TRBV6-5 and TRBJ1-1, with 7 bases fitting TRBD1. V was clipped by 6 bases and J by 1 base; unmatched bases: 8. Germline lookup yields CDR1 MNHEY and CDR2 SVGAGI. The CDR3 has 15 amino acids. CDR3 region: CASREQTGRNTEAFF. The CDR3 DNA reads TGTGCCAGCAGGGAGCAGACAGGGCGGAACACTGAAGCTTTCTTT.

On this clone: This sample includes further DNA sequences coding for the same CDR3. The J gene is TRBJ1-2, the V gene TRBV6-5; 7 bases fit TRBD1. Unmatched junction bases numbered 5, after V lost 6 bases and J lost 4 bases. There are 13 residues in the CDR3. The germline gives CDR1 MNHEY, CDR2 SVGAGI. CDR3 nucleotide sequence: TGTGCCAGCAGCCCTGACAGGGTCTATGGCTACACCTTC. Translating it yields CASSPDRVYGYTF.

The chain combines TRBV18 with TRBJ2-2; D is unclear. Looked up from germline, CDR1 is KGHSH and CDR2 is LQKENI. Trimming took 2 bases from V and 8 from J, leaving 18 bases between them. CDR3 length: 16 amino acids. CDR3 loop: CASSPRMADTGGELFF. The CDR3 DNA reads as TGTGCCAGCTCACCAAGGATGGCCGACACCGGTGGGGAGCTGTTTTTT.

This clone was recorded once. The chain is built from TRBV5-1 and TRBJ1-1; perhaps TRBD1 as D (6 bases). CDR3 length: 14 residues. Germline V lookup: CDR1 SGHRS, CDR2 YFSETQ. V was cut by 1 base and J by 4 bases, with 11 bases left in between. CDR3 nucleotide sequence: TGCGCCAGCAGCTTGACAGGGTCGTCCACTGAAGCTTTCTTT. This translates into CASSLTGSSTEAFF.

The chain recombines TRBV6-5 with TRBJ1-6, with TRBD1 matching 8 bases. CDR3 length equals 13 residues. In germline, CDR1 is MNHEY, CDR2 SVGAGI. After removal of 10 bases from V and 7 bases from J, the junction contained 6 bases not matched to a gene. The CDR3 sequence is CATSRGPNSPLHF. The CDR3 region has the DNA TGTGCCACCAGCAGGGGGCCCAATTCACCCCTCCACTTT.

The chain employs TRBV27 and TRBJ2-2, with TRBD2 matching 7 bases. The CDR3 spans 16 residues. V shed 6 bases and J 3 bases; nucleotides not matched to a gene: 10. Germline CDR1 MNHEY, CDR2 SMNVEV (reference sequence). Here the CDR3 DNA reads TGTGCCAGCAGCCCAGGGAGGGCAAAGGACACCGGGGAGCTGTTTTTT. This encodes CASSPGRAKDTGELFF.

The chain combines TRBV9 with TRBJ1-1, with D unclear. V lost 4 bases to trimming and J lost 11 bases, with 18 bases between them. The CDR3 totals 13 residues. The V gene's germline CDR1 is SGDLS and CDR2 YYNGEE. CDR3 protein: CASSPPVGTTAFF. CDR3 bases: TGTGCCAGCAGCCCCCCTGTGGGCACCACCGCTTTCTTT.

The V call is TRBV25-1, the J call TRBJ2-2, with TRBD2 as a possible D gene (6 bases). V was cut by 2 bases and J by 0 bases, with 16 bases left in between. This CDR3 has 18 residues. The germline V gene has CDR1 MGHDK and CDR2 SYGVNS. The CDR3 sequence is CASSEGGTGLANTGELFF. The CDR3 nucleotides are TGTGCCAGCAGTGAAGGGGGGACCGGCCTCGCGAACACCGGGGAGCTGTTTTTT.

The V gene is TRBV5-6, the J gene TRBJ2-7; D remains unclear. Germline V gene lookup returns CDR1 SGHDT and CDR2 YYEEEE. Deletions cut 1 base from V and 0 bases from J, with 5 bases between. This CDR3 has 13 residues. The CDR3 DNA is TGTGCCAGCAGCTTGCATCCCTCCTACGAGCAGTACTTC. Amino acid sequence: CASSLHPSYEQYF.

The chain is built from TRBV11-1 and TRBJ2-5, with 8 bases aligning to TRBD1. CDR3 length: 15 amino acids. Germline assignment: CDR1 SGHAT and CDR2 FQDESV (reference sequence). The J segment lost 4 bases and the V segment lost 2 bases, leaving 6 bases of the junction unmatched. Here the CDR3 DNA reads TGTGCCAGCAGCTTACAGGGGGCGGGTGGAGAGACCCAGTACTTC. Protein: CASSLQGAGGETQYF.

The chain is built from TRBV27 and TRBJ1-2; a possible D gene is TRBD1 (6 bases). Germline V gives CDR1 MNHEY, CDR2 SMNVEV (reference sequence). V lost 4 bases to trimming and J lost 1 base, with 16 bases between them. The length of the CDR3 is 16 residues. For the CDR3, the DNA is TGTGCCAGCAGTTGGAGACAGGTCCCGTTTAACTATGGCTACACCTTC. It specifies CASSWRQVPFNYGYTF.